A selection of T cell receptor beta chains follows, all from one sample in a study of blood T cells in healthy people across ages. MiXCR, run by TCRdb on the 5' RACE reads, gives a single entry per CDR3 protein. The sample consists of almost 300,000 distinct CDR3 sequences, 25% to 30% of them appearing once. Sequences were obtained from blood. All receptors derive from a woman in her 70s in good health. Both conserved end residues are part of each CDR3. The D gene is left open where the match is weak. The size of a clone is reported for some rows only, either as once, few or many, or as a class for expanded clones.

cdr3_nt	cdr3_aa	v_call	j_call	clone_size	d_call
TGTGCCACCAGCGGCAGGGGATCCAAAAACATTCAGTGCTTC	CATSGRGSKNIQCF	TRBV15	TRBJ2-4	NA	NA
TGTGCCAGCACACTTGCAGGGACAGGCAGTCCTTATGGCTACACCTTC	CASTLAGTGSPYGYTF	TRBV12-3/TRBV12-4	TRBJ1-2	few	TRBD1
TGCGCCAGCTCCCTGGTACAGGGAGGGGCCAACGTCCTGACTTTC	CASSLVQGGANVLTF	TRBV5-1	TRBJ2-6	many	NA
TGTGCCATCAGTGAGGGGACAGCGATGACCTACGAGCAGTACTTC	CAISEGTAMTYEQYF	TRBV10-3	TRBJ2-7	few	TRBD1
TGTGCCAGCAGTTTAGTCTTTGAGCGGGAGGCCTGTCGCTTC	CASSLVFEREACRF	TRBV12-3/TRBV12-4	TRBJ2-1	NA	TRBD2
TGTGCCAGCAGCCAATTGGAGTCCAAAATAGGGAGCACTGAAGCTTTCTTT	CASSQLESKIGSTEAFF	TRBV16	TRBJ1-1	NA	NA
TGTGCCAGCAGCTTAGAACAGTTGACGAGTAGCACAGATACGCAGTATTTT	CASSLEQLTSSTDTQYF	TRBV11-2	TRBJ2-3	NA	NA
TGTGCCAGCAGTTTTCGGGTTGGCACAGATACGCAGTATTTT	CASSFRVGTDTQYF	TRBV28	TRBJ2-3	NA	NA
TGTGCCAGCAGCCTTCCTGGACAGAACACTGAAGCTTTCTTT	CASSLPGQNTEAFF	TRBV14	TRBJ1-1	NA	NA
TGTGCCAGCAGTGCGGGACTAGCGGGGGCCACAGATACGCAGTATTTT	CASSAGLAGATDTQYF	TRBV12-3/TRBV12-4	TRBJ2-3	few	TRBD2
TGTGCCAGCAGCCGCTCGGAGCCAGAGACCCAGTACTTC	CASSRSEPETQYF	TRBV7-9	TRBJ2-5	NA	NA
TGTGCCAGCACCGGGACAAACGGTGAAAAACTGTTTTTT	CASTGTNGEKLFF	TRBV6-1	TRBJ1-4	NA	NA
TGTGCCACCAGTCAAACAGGGAAAGAGCAGTTCTTC	CATSQTGKEQFF	TRBV15	TRBJ2-1	NA	NA
TGCAGTCCTGTTGGGGGTCGGGAGACCCAGTACTTC	CSPVGGRETQYF	TRBV20-1	TRBJ2-5	NA	NA
TGTGCCAGCAGCGCTAGCGGGACGAGCTCCTACAATGAGCAGTTCTTC	CASSASGTSSYNEQFF	TRBV4-2	TRBJ2-1	NA	TRBD2
TGCAGTGCTTCCACCGGGAGCTCCTACGAGCAGTACTTC	CSASTGSSYEQYF	TRBV20-1	TRBJ2-7	few	NA